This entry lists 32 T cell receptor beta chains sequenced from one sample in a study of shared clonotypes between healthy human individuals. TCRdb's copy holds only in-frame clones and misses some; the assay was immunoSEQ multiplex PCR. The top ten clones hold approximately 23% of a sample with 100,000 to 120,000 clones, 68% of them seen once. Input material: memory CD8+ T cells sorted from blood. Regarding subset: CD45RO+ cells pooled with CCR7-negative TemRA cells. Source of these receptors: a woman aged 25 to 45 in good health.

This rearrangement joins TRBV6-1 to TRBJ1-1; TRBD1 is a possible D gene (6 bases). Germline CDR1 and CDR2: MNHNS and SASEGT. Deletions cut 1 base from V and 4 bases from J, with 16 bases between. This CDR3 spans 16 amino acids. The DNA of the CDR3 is TGTGCCAGCAGTGAAGGGGAGGGGGAAGGTGGCACTGAAGCTTTCTTT. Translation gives CASSEGEGEGGTEAFF.

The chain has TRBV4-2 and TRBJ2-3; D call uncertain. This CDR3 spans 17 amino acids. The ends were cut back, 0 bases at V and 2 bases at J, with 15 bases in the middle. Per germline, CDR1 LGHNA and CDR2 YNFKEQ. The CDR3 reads CASSQEGPGRATDTQYF. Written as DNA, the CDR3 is TGTGCCAGCAGCCAAGAGGGTCCCGGAAGGGCCACAGATACGCAGTATTTT.

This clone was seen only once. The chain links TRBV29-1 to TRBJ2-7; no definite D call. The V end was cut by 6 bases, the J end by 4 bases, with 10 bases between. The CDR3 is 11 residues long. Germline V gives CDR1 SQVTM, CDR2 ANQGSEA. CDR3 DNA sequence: TGCAGCGTCGCCACGGAATACGAGCAGTACTTC. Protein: CSVATEYEQYF.

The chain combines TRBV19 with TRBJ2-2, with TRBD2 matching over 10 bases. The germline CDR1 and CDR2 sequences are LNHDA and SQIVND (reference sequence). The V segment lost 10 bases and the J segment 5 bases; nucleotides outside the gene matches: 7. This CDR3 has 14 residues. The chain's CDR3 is CATKASGRTGELFF. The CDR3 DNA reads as TGTGCCACCAAAGCTAGCGGGAGAACCGGGGAGCTGTTTTTT.

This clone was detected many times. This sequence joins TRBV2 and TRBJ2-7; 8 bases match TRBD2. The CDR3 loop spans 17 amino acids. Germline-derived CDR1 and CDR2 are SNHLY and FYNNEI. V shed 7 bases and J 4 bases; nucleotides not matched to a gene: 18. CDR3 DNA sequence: TGTGCCAGCACCCCGGTGGTTGGGGCGGGAGGTCGATACGAGCAGTACTTC. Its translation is CASTPVVGAGGRYEQYF.

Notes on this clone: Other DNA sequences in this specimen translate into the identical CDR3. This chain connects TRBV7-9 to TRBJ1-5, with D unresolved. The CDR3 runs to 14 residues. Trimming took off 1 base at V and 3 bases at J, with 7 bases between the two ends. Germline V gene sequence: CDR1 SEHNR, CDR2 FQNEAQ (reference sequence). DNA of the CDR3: TGTGCCAGCAGCTTAGACGGCTACAATCAGCCCCAGCATTTT. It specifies CASSLDGYNQPQHF.

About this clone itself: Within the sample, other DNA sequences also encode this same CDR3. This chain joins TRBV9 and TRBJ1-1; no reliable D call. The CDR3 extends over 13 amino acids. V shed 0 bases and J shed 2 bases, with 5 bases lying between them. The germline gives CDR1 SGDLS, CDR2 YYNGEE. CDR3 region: CASSVAGNTEAFF. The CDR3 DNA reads TGTGCCAGCAGCGTAGCAGGCAACACTGAAGCTTTCTTT.

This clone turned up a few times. The CDR3 DNA reads TGCGCCAGCAGCATGCATTTAGGCGAGCAGTACTTC. Its protein product is CASSMHLGEQYF. The chain combines TRBV5-1 with TRBJ2-7; D unclear. Germline values: CDR1 SGHRS, CDR2 YFSETQ. The V end was cut by 4 bases, the J end by 6 bases, with 11 bases between. This CDR3 spans 12 amino acids.

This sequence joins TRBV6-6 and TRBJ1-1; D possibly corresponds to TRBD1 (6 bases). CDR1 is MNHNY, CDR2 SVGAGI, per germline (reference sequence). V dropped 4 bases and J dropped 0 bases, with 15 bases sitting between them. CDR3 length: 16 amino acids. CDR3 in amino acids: CASSSTDRPMNTEAFF. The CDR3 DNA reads TGTGCCAGCAGTTCGACCGACAGGCCGATGAACACTGAAGCTTTCTTT.

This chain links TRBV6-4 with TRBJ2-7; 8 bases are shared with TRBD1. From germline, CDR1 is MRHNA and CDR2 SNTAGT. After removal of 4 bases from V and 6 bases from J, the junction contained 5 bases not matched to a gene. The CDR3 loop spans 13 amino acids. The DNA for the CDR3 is TGTGCCAGCAGTGGGCAGGGGGCGACCGAGCAGTACTTC. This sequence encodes CASSGQGATEQYF.

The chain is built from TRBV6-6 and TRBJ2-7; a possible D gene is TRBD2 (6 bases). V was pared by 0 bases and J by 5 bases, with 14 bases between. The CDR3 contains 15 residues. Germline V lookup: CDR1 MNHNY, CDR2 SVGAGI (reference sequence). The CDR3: CASSYSRAGSNEQYF. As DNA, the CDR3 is TGTGCCAGCAGTTACTCGAGGGCGGGATCCAACGAGCAGTACTTC.

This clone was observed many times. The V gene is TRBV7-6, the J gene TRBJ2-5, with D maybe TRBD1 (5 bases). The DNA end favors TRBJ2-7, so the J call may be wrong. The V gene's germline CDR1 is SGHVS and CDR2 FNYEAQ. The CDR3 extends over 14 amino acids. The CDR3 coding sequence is TGTGCCAGCAGCTTCGACGACAGCACCTACGAGCAGTACTTC. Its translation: CASSFDDSTYEQYF.

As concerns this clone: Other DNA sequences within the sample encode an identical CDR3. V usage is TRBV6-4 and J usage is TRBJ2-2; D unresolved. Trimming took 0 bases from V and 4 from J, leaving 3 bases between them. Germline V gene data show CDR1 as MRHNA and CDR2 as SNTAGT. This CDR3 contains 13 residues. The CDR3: CASSDSTTGELFF. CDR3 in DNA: TGTGCCAGCAGTGACTCGACCACCGGGGAGCTGTTTTTT.

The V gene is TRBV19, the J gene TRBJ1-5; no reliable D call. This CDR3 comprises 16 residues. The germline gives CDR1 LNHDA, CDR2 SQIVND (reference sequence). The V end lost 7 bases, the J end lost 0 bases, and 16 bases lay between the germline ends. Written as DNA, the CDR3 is TGTGCCAGTAAGAGCGAAGGCGGACTTAGCAATCAGCCCCAGCATTTT. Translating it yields CASKSEGGLSNQPQHF. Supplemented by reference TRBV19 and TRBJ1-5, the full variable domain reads DGGITQSPKYLFRKEGQNVTLSCEQNLNHDAMYWYRQDPGQGLRLIYYSQIVNDFQKGDIAEGYSVSREKKESFPLTVTSAQKNPTAFYLCASKSEGGLSNQPQHFGDGTRLSIL.

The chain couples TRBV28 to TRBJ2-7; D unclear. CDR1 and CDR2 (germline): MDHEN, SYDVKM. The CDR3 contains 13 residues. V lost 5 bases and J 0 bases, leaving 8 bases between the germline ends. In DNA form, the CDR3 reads TGTGCCAGCAGTGACCCAAACTCCTACGAGCAGTACTTC. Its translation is CASSDPNSYEQYF.

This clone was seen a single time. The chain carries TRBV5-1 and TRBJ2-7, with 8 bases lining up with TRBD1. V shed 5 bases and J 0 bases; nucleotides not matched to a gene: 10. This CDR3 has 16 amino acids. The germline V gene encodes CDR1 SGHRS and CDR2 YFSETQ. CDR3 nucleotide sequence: TGCGCCAGCAGAGTCGCGGACGACAGGGGCTCCTACGAGCAGTACTTC. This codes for CASRVADDRGSYEQYF.

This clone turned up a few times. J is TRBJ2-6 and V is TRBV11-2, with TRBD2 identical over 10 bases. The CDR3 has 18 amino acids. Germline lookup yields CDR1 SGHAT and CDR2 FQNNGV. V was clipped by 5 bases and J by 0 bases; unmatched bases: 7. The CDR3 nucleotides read TGTGCCAGCAGCGTCGGGACTAGCGTCCACTCTGGGGCCAACGTCCTGACTTTC. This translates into CASSVGTSVHSGANVLTF.

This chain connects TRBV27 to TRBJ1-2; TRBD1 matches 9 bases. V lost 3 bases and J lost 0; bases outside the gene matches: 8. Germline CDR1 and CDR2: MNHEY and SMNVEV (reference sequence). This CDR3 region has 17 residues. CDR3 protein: CASSFQPGQGPNYGYTF. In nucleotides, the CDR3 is TGTGCCAGCAGTTTCCAACCGGGACAGGGCCCTAACTATGGCTACACCTTC.

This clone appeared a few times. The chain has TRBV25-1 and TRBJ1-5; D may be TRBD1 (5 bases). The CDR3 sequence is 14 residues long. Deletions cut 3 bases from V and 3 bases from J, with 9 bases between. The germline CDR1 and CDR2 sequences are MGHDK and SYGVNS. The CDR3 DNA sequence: TGTGCCAGCAGTGAGAAGGGGCACAATCAGCCCCAGCATTTT. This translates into CASSEKGHNQPQHF.

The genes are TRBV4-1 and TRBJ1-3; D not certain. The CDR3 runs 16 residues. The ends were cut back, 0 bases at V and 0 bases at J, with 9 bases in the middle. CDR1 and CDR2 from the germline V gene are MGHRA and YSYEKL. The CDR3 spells CASSQDFTNSGNTIYF. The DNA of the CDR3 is TGCGCCAGCAGCCAAGATTTCACCAACTCTGGAAACACCATATATTTT.

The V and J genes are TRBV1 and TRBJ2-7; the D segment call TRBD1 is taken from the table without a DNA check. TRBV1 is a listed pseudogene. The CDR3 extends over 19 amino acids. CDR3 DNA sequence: TGCACCAGCAGCCAAGACCACCCCGCCCCCGGGACACCCACCTACGAGCAGTACTTC. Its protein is CTSSQDHPAPGTPTYEQYF.

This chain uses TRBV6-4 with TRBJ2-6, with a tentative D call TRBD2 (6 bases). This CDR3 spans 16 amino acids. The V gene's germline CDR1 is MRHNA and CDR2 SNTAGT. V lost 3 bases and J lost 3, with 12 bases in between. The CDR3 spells CASSEVGTGGANVLTF. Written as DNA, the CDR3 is TGTGCCAGCAGTGAAGTGGGGACTGGTGGGGCCAACGTCCTGACTTTC.

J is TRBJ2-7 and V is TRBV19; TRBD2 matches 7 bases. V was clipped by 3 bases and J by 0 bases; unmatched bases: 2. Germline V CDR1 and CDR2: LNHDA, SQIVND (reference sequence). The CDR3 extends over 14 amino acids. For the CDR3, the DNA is TGTGCCAGTAGTATGAGCGGGGTCTCCTACGAGCAGTACTTC. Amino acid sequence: CASSMSGVSYEQYF.

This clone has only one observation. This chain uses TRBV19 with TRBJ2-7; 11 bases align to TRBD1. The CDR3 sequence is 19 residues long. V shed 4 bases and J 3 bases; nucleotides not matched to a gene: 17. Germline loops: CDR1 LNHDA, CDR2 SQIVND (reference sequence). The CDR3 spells CASSRIPALDRGRNYEQYF. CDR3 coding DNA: TGTGCCAGTAGTAGAATACCGGCGCTGGACAGGGGGCGTAACTACGAGCAGTACTTC.

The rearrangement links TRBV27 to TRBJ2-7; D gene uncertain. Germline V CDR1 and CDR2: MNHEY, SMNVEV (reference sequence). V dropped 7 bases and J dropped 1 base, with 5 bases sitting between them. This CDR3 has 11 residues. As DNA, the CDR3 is TGTGCCAGCAAAGGGTCCTACGAGCAGTACTTC. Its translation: CASKGSYEQYF.

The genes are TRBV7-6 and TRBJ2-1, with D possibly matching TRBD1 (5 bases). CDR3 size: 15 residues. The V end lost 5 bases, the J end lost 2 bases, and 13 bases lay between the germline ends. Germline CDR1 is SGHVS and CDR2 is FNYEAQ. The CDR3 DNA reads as TGTGCCAGCAGCCCAGTAGGGGTTGCCTACAATGAGCAGTTCTTC. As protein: CASSPVGVAYNEQFF.

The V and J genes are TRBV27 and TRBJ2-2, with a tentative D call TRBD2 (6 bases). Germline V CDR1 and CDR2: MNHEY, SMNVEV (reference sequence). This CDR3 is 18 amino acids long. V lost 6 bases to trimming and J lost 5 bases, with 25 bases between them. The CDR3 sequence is CASSRLGRGTGVTGELFF. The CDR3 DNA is TGTGCCAGCAGCCGCTTGGGAAGGGGCACGGGAGTTACCGGGGAGCTGTTTTTT.

CDR3 DNA: TGTGCCAGCAGTTTAGAGACTAGCGGGAGAGGCGAGCAGTACTTC. Amino acid sequence: CASSLETSGRGEQYF. J is TRBJ2-7 and V is TRBV28; 12 nucleotides align to TRBD2. This CDR3 is built from 15 residues. From germline, CDR1 is MDHEN and CDR2 SYDVKM. V trimming: 2 bases; J trimming: 6 bases; junction bases outside the gene matches: 5.

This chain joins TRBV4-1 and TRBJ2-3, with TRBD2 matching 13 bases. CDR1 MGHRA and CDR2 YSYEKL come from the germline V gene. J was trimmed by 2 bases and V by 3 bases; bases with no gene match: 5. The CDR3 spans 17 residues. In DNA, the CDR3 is TGCGCCAGCAGCCACCCCGGGACTAGCGGGAACACAGATACGCAGTATTTT. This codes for CASSHPGTSGNTDTQYF.

CDR3 in DNA: TGTGCCAGCAGCCCCCGGGGGGGGGAATCCTACAATGAGCAGTTCTTC. This gives the protein CASSPRGGESYNEQFF. The V call is TRBV7-9, the J call TRBJ2-1; 8 nucleotides agree with TRBD2. With 5 bases clipped from V and 1 base from J, the junction kept 7 bases outside the gene matches. This CDR3 spans 16 amino acids. From germline, CDR1 is SEHNR and CDR2 FQNEAQ (reference sequence).

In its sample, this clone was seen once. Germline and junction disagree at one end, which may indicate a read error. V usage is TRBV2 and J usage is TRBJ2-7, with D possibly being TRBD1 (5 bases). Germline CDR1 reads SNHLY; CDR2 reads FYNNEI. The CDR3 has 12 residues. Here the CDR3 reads CASGNRQTFSHF. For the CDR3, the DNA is TGTGCCAGCGGAAACAGGCAAACTTTTAGCCACTTC.

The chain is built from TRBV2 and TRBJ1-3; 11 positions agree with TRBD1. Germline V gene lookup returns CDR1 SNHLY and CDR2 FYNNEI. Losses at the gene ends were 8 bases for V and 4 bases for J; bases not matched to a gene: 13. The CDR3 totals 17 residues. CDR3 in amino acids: CASGTGGALGRGNTIYF. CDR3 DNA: TGTGCCAGCGGGACAGGGGGTGCCCTAGGAAGAGGAAACACCATATATTTT.